The subject of this entry is one T cell receptor (beta chain). This receptor's antigen is unknown. Base-call qualities are not available, and no considerably larger clone is one nucleotide away. The record originates from a study of beta chain features in type 1 diabetes (dated by TCRdb to the late 2010s). In terms of the full investigation: No differences in mean age, gender distribution, total cell number or subset yield were found between patients and healthy donors. A total of just under 110,000,000 sorted cells were examined across all samples, and RNA yield correlated strongly with the number of cells per subset. The study compared TCRB repertoires of sorted circulating CD4+ T cell subsets between recently diagnosed type 1 diabetes patients and matched healthy donors. Whereas all 30 or so donors provided naive and central memory subsets, regulatory and stem cell-like memory subsets were isolated from just 8 patients and roughly 8 healthy donors. Broader findings and caveats from the paper: A moderate but significant shortening of TCRB CDR3 length was observed in type 1 diabetes patients in all four CD4+ subsets. PCR may preferentially amplify shorter templates, but because patient and control samples were amplified and corrected together, any resulting skew would affect both groups equally. At VDJ recombination sites, patients with type 1 diabetes made fewer insertions and deleted more nucleotides, a pattern implying thymic rearrangement abnormalities. Because the HLA sub-analyses included only small numbers of individuals, any influence of HLA type on TCRB rearrangement was left unresolved. Naive, central memory and regulatory TCRB repertoires appeared to be more alike among patients than among healthy donors. Because cDNA was sequenced instead of genomic DNA, highly expressing activated cells could be over-represented, though the groups showed no difference in activation or CD3 levels.

A single peripheral blood draw of 90 to 150 mL on average was collected from each donor into heparinised tubes. A BD FACSAria II was used to sort naive, central memory, regulatory and stem cell-like memory CD4+ T cells with a panel that included CD45RO, CCR7, CD25, CD127, CD95 and CD27. All sorted populations exceeded 95% purity. PBMCs were isolated immediately by Lymphoprep density gradient centrifugation and stained directly without culture. So that batch effects would be minimized, each experiment stained and sorted samples in pairs, pairing one healthy donor with one patient. Measured from the cysteine to the phenylalanine, the CDR3 is 16 residues long. Of all the DNA, just the CDR3 is kept, 48 bases in frame from base 1. As encoded in the germline V gene, CDR1 is SGDLS while CDR2 is YYNGEE. V drops 4 bases and J drops 0 bases, leaving 14 bases in between. All of the isolated RNA was reverse transcribed with the High Capacity cDNA Reverse Transcription Kit, so expressed TCRB transcripts were sequenced. Naive, central memory and regulatory T cell samples underwent deep immunoSEQ sequencing, averaging about 3.57 million total reads per sample. Sorted cells were lysed in RLT buffer and RNA was extracted with DNase-treated RNeasy Micro or Mini kits, depending on cell number. Each cell subset was processed on its own to prevent cross-contamination, while patient and healthy donor samples were processed together. TCRB sequences were amplified from cDNA with the immunoSEQ multiplex PCR, producing 87-bp fragments spanning the CDR3 region. The amplicons were sequenced using the Illumina HiSeq platform. On the authors' methods: PCR bias was corrected computationally using synthetic template baselines, and reads within Hamming distance 2 were collapsed, with unmergeable singletons discarded. By aligning reads against IMGT, V, D and J genes, CDR3 length, and insertions or deletions at six rearrangement sites were assigned. Within each subset, clonotype counts were normalized to sorted cell number, and only after that were true diversity and Gini coefficients computed with the tcR R package. Repertoire sharing was quantified using the overlap coefficient calculated on TCRB nucleotide sequences. Out-of-frame TCRB sequences from naive cells were analyzed to stand in for the pre-selection repertoire. TCRdb retrieved this table from immuneACCESS and kept in-frame rearrangements only. Not all clones are present; in checked studies, unresolved V genes account for under half, and no reason is known for the remainder. V, J and clone size derive from that table, while D and trimming were established from the DNA sequence. Here the sample has roughly 250,000 clones; roughly 70% occur a single time. About 0.05% of the sample rests with the top ten.

The sequence links TRBV9 to TRBJ1-3; no D gene is confidently identified. Source material: naive CD4+ T cells from blood. What the cell subset or site label conveys for this sample: true naive CD4+ T cells. This receptor was identified in a man aged 30 to 39 in good health. The CDR3 here reads CASSYGRTYSGNTIYF. The nucleotides are TGTGCCAGCAGCTACGGACGTACTTACTCTGGAAACACCATATATTTT.